The 5 T cell receptor beta chains given below trace back to one sample, sequenced in a study of lymphopenia after photon versus proton radiotherapy. Sequenced by immunoSEQ multiplex PCR; TCRdb stores in-frame clones only, minus some. The sample contains 150,000 to 200,000 clones, roughly nine tenths of which appear only once. The material sequenced was peripheral blood, taken from a patient treated with photon-based radiotherapy. These receptors were obtained from a man aged 50-60 years with gastric cancer.

This sequence joins TRBV18 and TRBJ1-5, with 12 bases matching TRBD1. Germline-derived CDR1 and CDR2 are KGHSH and LQKENI. The J segment lost 4 bases and the V segment lost 6 bases, leaving 10 bases of the junction unmatched. The CDR3 runs to 17 residues. DNA for the CDR3: TGTGCCAGCTCTCCCGGGACAGGGGGCGTGGGGAATCAGCCCCAGCATTTT. Amino acids: CASSPGTGGVGNQPQHF.

The chain employs TRBV2 and TRBJ2-1, with D possibly TRBD2 on 6 matching bases. The CDR3 covers 11 residues. Per germline, CDR1 SNHLY and CDR2 FYNNEI. Trimming pared 7 bases from V and 7 bases from J, leaving 8 bases between. This CDR3 reads CASTRENEQFF. The CDR3 DNA is TGTGCCAGCACACGGGAGAATGAGCAGTTCTTC.

This chain links TRBV28 with TRBJ1-2; no clear D. Trimming took off 2 bases at V and 4 bases at J, with 11 bases between the two ends. The CDR3 has 14 residues. Germline V gene sequence: CDR1 MDHEN, CDR2 SYDVKM. The CDR3 nucleotides read TGTGCCAGCAGTTTAGGGCAGTCCTTCTATGGCTACACCTTC. Its translation: CASSLGQSFYGYTF.

V gene TRBV7-6 combines with J gene TRBJ2-3; the D gene is possibly TRBD1 (6 bases). CDR3 length equals 15 residues. Germline V gene data show CDR1 as SGHVS and CDR2 as FNYEAQ. Trimming removed 0 bases from V and 4 bases from J, with 11 bases in between. This chain's CDR3 is CASSLAQGGPDTQYF. The CDR3 DNA reads TGTGCCAGCAGCTTAGCGCAAGGGGGTCCAGATACGCAGTATTTT. Together with reference TRBV7-6 and TRBJ2-3, the CDR3 gives the full variable domain: GAGVSQSPRYKVTKRGQDVALRCDPISGHVSLYWYRQALGQGPEFLTYFNYEAQQDKSGLPNDRFSAERPEGSISTLTIQRTEQRDSAMYRCASSLAQGGPDTQYFGPGTRLTVL.

V and J are TRBV6-5 and TRBJ1-2; TRBD1 aligns across 7 bases. This CDR3 is 13 amino acids long. Germline trimming cut 6 bases from V and 3 bases from J; bases unmatched to any gene: 4. The germline V gene has CDR1 MNHEY and CDR2 SVGAGI. Here the CDR3 DNA reads TGTGCCAGCAGGGAAGGGACAGACTATGGCTACACCTTC. Translating gives CASREGTDYGYTF.